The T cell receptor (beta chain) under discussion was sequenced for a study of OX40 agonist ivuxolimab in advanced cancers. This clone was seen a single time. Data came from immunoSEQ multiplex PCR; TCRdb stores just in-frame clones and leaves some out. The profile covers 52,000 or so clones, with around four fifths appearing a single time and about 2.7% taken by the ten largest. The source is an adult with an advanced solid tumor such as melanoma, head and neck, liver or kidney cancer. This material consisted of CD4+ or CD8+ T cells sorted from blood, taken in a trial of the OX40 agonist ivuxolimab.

The CDR3 region is CASSPTGQRETQYF. Here the CDR3 DNA reads TGTGCCAGCAGTCCCACAGGGCAACGAGAGACCCAGTACTTC. J is TRBJ2-5 and V is TRBV2; possibly TRBD1 for D (6 bases). The germline gives CDR1 SNHLY, CDR2 FYNNEI. The CDR3 covers 14 residues. V lost 5 bases to trimming and J lost 4 bases, with 14 bases between them.